This TCR beta chain was identified during a study of blood T cell repertoires in COVID-19. Across the study: The cDNA or gDNA used as material had been derived from T cells, B-cell-depleted T cells, or PBMCs.

The length of the CDR3 is 16 residues. After removal of 4 bases from V and 7 bases from J, the junction contained 12 bases not matched to a gene. In germline, CDR1 is MNHNS, CDR2 SASEGT. In the study's own analysis: Estimated nucleated cell counts came from reference gene primer amplification. The assay was immunoSEQ multiplex PCR, and TCRdb's table has in-frame clones only and misses some. That table furnishes V, J and clone size, whereas the DNA furnished D and trimming. The data contain 180,000 or so clones, approximately 80% of them seen just once; the ten biggest clones take up around 13%. The source is a woman between 55 and 75 years old who had recovered from COVID-19. The sample taken for sequencing was PBMCs or T cells enriched from blood (not recorded which). The rearrangement joins TRBV6-1 to TRBJ2-1; 8 bases fit TRBD1. DNA for the CDR3: TGTGCCAGCAGTGGGTACGGGACAGGATATTGGAATGAGCAGTTCTTC. The encoded protein is CASSGYGTGYWNEQFF.